The present TCR beta chain was sequenced within a study of CD8+ T cells in alopecia areata. The V gene's germline CDR1 is SQVTM and CDR2 ANQGSEA. The CDR3 has 12 residues. The V gene end was trimmed by 6 bases and the J gene end by 3 bases; junction bases not matched to a gene: 2. This clone was observed a handful of times. What it binds is unknown. The study team obtained lesional scalp punch biopsies and peripheral blood from alopecia areata patients. The authors sorted CD4+ and CD8+ T cells from PBMCs. Sequencing templates came from extracted RNA that was reverse transcribed into cDNA. The method was immunoSEQ multiplex PCR; TCRdb's version includes in-frame clones alone and lacks a portion of them. The repertoire holds around 80,000 clones, with roughly 51% as singletons. General study findings and limits: For lesional scalp, especially alopecia totalis/universalis, clonality was higher than in normal scalp. Compared with mice, patients displayed less clear TCR sharing, possibly for HLA-related reasons.

This sequence originates from a human donor with alopecia areata. The rearrangement links TRBV29-1 to TRBJ1-1; TRBD1 aligns across 9 bases. Source material: NKG2D-high CD8+ T cells sorted from blood. CDR3 region: CSVWTGDTEAFF. CDR3 sequence (DNA): TGCAGCGTCTGGACAGGGGACACTGAAGCTTTCTTT. Full variable domain (remainder filled in from reference TRBV29-1 and TRBJ1-1): SAVISQKPSRDICQRGTSLTIQCQVDSQVTMMFWYRQQPGQSLTLIATANQGSEATYESGFVIDKFPISRPNLTFSTLTVSNMSPEDSSIYLCSVWTGDTEAFFGQGTRLTVV.